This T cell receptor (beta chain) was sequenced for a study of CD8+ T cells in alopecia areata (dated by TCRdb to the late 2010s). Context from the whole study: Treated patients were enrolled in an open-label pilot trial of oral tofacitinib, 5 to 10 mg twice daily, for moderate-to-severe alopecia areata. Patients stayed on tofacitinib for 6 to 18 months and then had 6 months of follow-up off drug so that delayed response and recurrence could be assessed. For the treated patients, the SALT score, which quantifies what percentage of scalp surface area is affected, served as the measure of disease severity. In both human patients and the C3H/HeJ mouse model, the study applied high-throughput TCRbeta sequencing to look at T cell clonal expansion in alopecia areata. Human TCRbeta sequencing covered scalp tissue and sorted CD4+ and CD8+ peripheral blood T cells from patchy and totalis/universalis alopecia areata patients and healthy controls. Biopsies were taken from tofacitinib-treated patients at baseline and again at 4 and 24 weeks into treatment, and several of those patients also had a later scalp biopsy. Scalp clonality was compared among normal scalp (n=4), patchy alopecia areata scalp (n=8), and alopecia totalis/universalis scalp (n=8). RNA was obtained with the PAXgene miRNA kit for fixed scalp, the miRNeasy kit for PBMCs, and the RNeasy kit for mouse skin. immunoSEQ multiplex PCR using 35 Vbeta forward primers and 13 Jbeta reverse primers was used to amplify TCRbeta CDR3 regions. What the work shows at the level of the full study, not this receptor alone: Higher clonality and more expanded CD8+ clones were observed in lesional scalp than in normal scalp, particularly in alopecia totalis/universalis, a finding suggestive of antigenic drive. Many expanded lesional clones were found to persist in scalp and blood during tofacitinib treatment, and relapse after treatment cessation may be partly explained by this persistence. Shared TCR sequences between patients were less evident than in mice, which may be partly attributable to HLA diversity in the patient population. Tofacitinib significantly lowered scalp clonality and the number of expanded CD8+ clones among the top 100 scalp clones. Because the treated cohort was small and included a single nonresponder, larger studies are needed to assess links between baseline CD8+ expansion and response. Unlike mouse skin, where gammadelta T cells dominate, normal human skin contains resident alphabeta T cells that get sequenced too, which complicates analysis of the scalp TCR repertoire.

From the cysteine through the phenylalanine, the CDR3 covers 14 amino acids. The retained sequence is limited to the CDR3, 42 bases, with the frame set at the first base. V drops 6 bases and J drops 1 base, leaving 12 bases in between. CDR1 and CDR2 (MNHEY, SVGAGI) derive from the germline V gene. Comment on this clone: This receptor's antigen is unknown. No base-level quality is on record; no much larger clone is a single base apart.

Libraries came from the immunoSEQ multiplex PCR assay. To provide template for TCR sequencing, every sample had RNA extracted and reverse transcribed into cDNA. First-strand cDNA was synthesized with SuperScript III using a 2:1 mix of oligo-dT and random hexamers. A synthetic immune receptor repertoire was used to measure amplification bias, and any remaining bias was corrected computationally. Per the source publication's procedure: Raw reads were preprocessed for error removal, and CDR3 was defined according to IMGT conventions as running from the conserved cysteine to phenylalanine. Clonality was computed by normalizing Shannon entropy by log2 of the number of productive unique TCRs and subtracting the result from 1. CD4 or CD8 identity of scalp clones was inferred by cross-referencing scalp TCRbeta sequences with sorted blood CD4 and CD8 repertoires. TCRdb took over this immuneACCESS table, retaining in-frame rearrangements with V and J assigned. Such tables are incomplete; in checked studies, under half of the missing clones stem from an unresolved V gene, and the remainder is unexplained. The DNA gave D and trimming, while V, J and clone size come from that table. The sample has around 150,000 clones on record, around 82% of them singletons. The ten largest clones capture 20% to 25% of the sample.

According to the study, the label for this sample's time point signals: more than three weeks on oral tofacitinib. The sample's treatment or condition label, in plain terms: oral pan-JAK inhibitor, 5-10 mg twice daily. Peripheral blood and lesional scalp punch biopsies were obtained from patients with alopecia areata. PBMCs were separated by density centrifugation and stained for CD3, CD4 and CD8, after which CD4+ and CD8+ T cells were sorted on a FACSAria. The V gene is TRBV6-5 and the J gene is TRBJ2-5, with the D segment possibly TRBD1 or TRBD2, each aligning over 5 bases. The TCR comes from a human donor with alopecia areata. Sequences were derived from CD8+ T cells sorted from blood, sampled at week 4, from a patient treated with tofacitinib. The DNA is TGTGCCAGCAGGCTAGGGACGAGCCAAGAGACCCAGTACTTC. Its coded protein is CASRLGTSQETQYF.